Listed here are 18 T cell receptor beta chains from one sample, sequenced in a study of response to subunit inactivated influenza vaccine. TCRdb redid the calling of the RT-PCR reads with MiXCR, one entry per CDR3 protein. This table has about 500,000 distinct CDR3 sequences, approximately 15% appearing once. The specimen comprised CD4+ T cells sorted from PBMCs, sampled 23 months after vaccination. The receptors originated from a man aged 50 to 69 who received an inactivated influenza vaccine.

A few counts support this clonotype. A junction boundary mismatches the germline segment, possibly from a read error. The rearrangement links TRBV20-1 to TRBJ2-7, with 8 bases matching TRBD2. The CDR3 consists of 13 residues. CDR1 and CDR2 from the germline V gene are DFQATT and SNEGSKA (reference sequence). CDR3: CSARDMVAGTIPF. The CDR3 nucleotides are TGCAGTGCTAGAGATATGGTAGCGGGGACGATACCCTTC.

The chain joins TRBV6-4 to TRBJ1-2, with TRBD1 matching over 7 bases. This CDR3 contains 14 residues. V lost 5 bases and J lost 3; bases outside the gene matches: 6. Germline CDR1 is MRHNA and CDR2 is SNTAGT. This chain's CDR3 is CASSRSTGYYGYTF. The CDR3 DNA reads as TGTGCCAGCAGTAGATCGACAGGGTACTATGGCTACACCTTC.

This clonotype was observed a handful of times. The rearrangement joins TRBV7-2 to TRBJ2-2; D is perhaps TRBD1 or TRBD2 (7 bases each). The CDR3 has 15 residues. With 5 bases removed from V and 5 bases from J, the gap between germline ends came to 15 bases. Looked up from germline, CDR1 is SGHTA and CDR2 is FQGNSA. The CDR3 reads CASSLHQGGTGELFF. CDR3 bases: TGTGCCAGCAGCCTCCACCAGGGGGGGACCGGGGAGCTGTTTTTT.

This clonotype was counted only a few times. This chain connects TRBV29-1 to TRBJ2-7; tentative D call: TRBD1 (5 bases). V gave up 4 bases and J gave up 2 bases, with 15 bases separating them. This CDR3 has 14 residues. The V gene's germline CDR1 is SQVTM and CDR2 ANQGSEA. The CDR3 region is CSVVGVGVTYEQYF. CDR3 DNA: TGCAGCGTTGTAGGCGTAGGGGTCACCTACGAGCAGTACTTC.

The table lists this clonotype with a few counts. This chain connects TRBV10-3 to TRBJ2-5, with 7 bases fitting TRBD1. Germline-derived CDR1 and CDR2 are ENHRY and SYGVKD. There are 14 residues in the CDR3. Trimming cost V 5 bases and J 4 bases; bases outside gene matches: 7. The CDR3, as DNA: TGTGCCATCAGTCCCGCCGGGGACAGAGAGACCCAGTACTTC. It encodes CAISPAGDRETQYF.

In this sample, this clonotype turned up once. The chain recombines TRBV6-2 or TRBV6-3 with TRBJ2-7; maybe TRBD1 (7 bases). Germline V gene lookup returns CDR1 MNHEY and CDR2 SVGEGT. V lost 8 bases and J 2 bases, leaving 10 bases between the germline ends. CDR3 length equals 12 residues. CDR3 nucleotide sequence: TGTGCCAGCGCGGGGACAGCCTACGAGCAGTACTTC. Translating gives CASAGTAYEQYF.

This clonotype was detected only a few times. The genes are TRBV20-1 and TRBJ1-1, with D unresolved. Germline assignment: CDR1 DFQATT and CDR2 SNEGSKA (reference sequence). The germline V and J ends were trimmed by 0 bases and 5 bases, with 13 bases remaining between them. The CDR3 totals 14 residues. The CDR3 here is CSARDFRQRTEAFF. The CDR3 DNA follows: TGCAGTGCTAGAGATTTCCGGCAACGGACTGAAGCTTTCTTT.

The CDR3 nucleotides read TGTGCCAGCAGTTTTGCGACGGGAGGGACCGGGGAGCTGTTTTTT. Amino acids: CASSFATGGTGELFF. The chain has TRBV12-3 or TRBV12-4 and TRBJ2-2; 8 positions agree with TRBD2. This CDR3 contains 15 residues. J lost 5 bases, V lost 3 bases, and 5 bases had no gene match.

The CDR3 sequence: CASSFEGPGVRTDTQYF. CDR3 in DNA: TGTGCCAGCAGTTTTGAAGGCCCGGGGGTTCGCACAGATACGCAGTATTTT. This rearrangement joins TRBV6-5 to TRBJ2-3, with a weak D call TRBD2 (6 bases). V lost 4 bases to trimming and J lost 1 base, with 18 bases between them. Germline V gene data show CDR1 as MNHEY and CDR2 as SVGAGI. The CDR3 is 17 amino acids.

The gene calls are TRBV6-2 or TRBV6-3 and TRBJ2-7, with 7 bases that match TRBD1. This CDR3 has 14 amino acids. V was pared by 5 bases and J by 2 bases, with 6 bases of the junction left unmatched. CDR1 is MNHEY, CDR2 SVGEGT, per germline. The CDR3 region is CASSPRDSTYEQYF. CDR3 in DNA: TGTGCCAGCAGTCCCCGGGACAGTACCTACGAGCAGTACTTC.

V gene TRBV20-1 combines with J gene TRBJ1-2; no clear D. V was trimmed by 0 bases and J by 7 bases, leaving 12 bases between them. Germline loops: CDR1 DFQATT, CDR2 SNEGSKA (reference sequence). The CDR3 is made up of 13 amino acids. DNA of the CDR3: TGCAGTGCTAGAGATGTCGTCTCCGGTGGCTACACCTTC. This sequence encodes CSARDVVSGGYTF.

The rearrangement uses TRBV5-4 and TRBJ2-1; D remains ambiguous. CDR1 SGHNT and CDR2 YYREEE come from the germline V gene (reference sequence). The CDR3 loop spans 12 amino acids. Trimming shortened V by 1 base and J by 8 bases, and 7 bases separated the two germline ends. The CDR3 nucleotides read TGTGCCAGCAGCTTGAGCGTCCATGAGCAGTTCTTC. Translation gives CASSLSVHEQFF. Looking up the rest from reference TRBV5-4 and TRBJ2-1 gives the full variable domain: ETGVTQSPTHLIKTRGQQVTLRCSSQSGHNTVSWYQQALGQGPQFIFQYYREEENGRGNFPPRFSGLQFPNYSSELNVNALELDDSALYLCASSLSVHEQFFGPGTRLTVL.

The chain uses TRBV19 and TRBJ1-5, with D possibly TRBD1 on 5 matching bases. Germline V lookup: CDR1 LNHDA, CDR2 SQIVND (reference sequence). V was trimmed by 0 bases and J by 15 bases, leaving 12 bases between them. The CDR3 runs 12 residues. CDR3 sequence reads: CASSIDRRTLHF. DNA for the CDR3: TGTGCCAGTAGTATAGATCGTCGGACACTGCATTTT.

This clonotype was observed a few times. V usage is TRBV5-1 and J usage is TRBJ2-4; TRBD1 might be the D (6 bases). The CDR3 covers 16 residues. Germline CDR1 reads SGHRS; CDR2 reads YFSETQ. V lost 0 bases and J lost 0, with 10 bases in between. The CDR3 DNA is TGCGCCAGCAGCTTGGGGACAGCTTTAGCCAAAAACATTCAGTACTTC. This encodes CASSLGTALAKNIQYF.

The V gene is TRBV5-1, the J gene TRBJ2-1; 7 nucleotides line up with TRBD2. The CDR3 length is 15 residues. Germline values: CDR1 SGHRS, CDR2 YFSETQ. The V segment lost 5 bases and the J segment 5 bases; nucleotides outside the gene matches: 10. CDR3 nucleotide sequence: TGCGCCAGCAGTGGTCTAGCGGCATCTAACAATGAGCAGTTCTTC. Encoded protein: CASSGLAASNNEQFF.

This clonotype was found a few times. The chain combines TRBV6-1 with TRBJ2-2; D call uncertain. CDR1 and CDR2 (germline): MNHNS, SASEGT. V was trimmed by 8 bases and J by 4 bases, leaving 20 bases between them. The CDR3 totals 16 residues. This CDR3 is CASRFDQTLSTGELFF. The CDR3 DNA reads TGTGCCAGCCGCTTTGATCAGACACTTTCCACCGGGGAGCTGTTTTTT.

CDR3 region: CASSVMVAGETQYF. As DNA, the CDR3 is TGTGCCAGCAGCGTTATGGTAGCGGGAGAGACCCAGTACTTC. This rearrangement joins TRBV9 to TRBJ2-5, with 7 nucleotides matching TRBD2. CDR3 length: 14 residues. Trimming cost V 2 bases and J 4 bases; bases outside gene matches: 5. Germline V lookup: CDR1 SGDLS, CDR2 YYNGEE.

This clonotype was picked up many times. The genes are TRBV7-6 and TRBJ2-4; 7 nucleotides line up with TRBD1. V was clipped by 5 bases and J by 2 bases; unmatched bases: 15. This CDR3 has 18 amino acids. The germline V gene has CDR1 SGHVS and CDR2 FNYEAQ. The CDR3 DNA reads TGTGCCAGCAGCCCCCTACTCGGACAGGAAAAGACCAAAAACATTCAGTACTTC. As protein: CASSPLLGQEKTKNIQYF. The full variable domain, with the rest looked up from reference TRBV7-6 and TRBJ2-4, is GAGVSQSPRYKVTKRGQDVALRCDPISGHVSLYWYRQALGQGPEFLTYFNYEAQQDKSGLPNDRFSAERPEGSISTLTIQRTEQRDSAMYRCASSPLLGQEKTKNIQYFGAGTRLSVL.